Listed below are T cell receptor beta chains from one sample, sequenced in a study of lymphopenia after photon versus proton radiotherapy. The table came from immunoSEQ multiplex PCR; TCRdb's copy has only in-frame clones and leaves some out. In the table there are 55,000 to 70,000 clones, about 90% of which are singletons. The sample was peripheral blood, taken from a patient treated with photon-based radiotherapy. These receptors originate from a middle-aged woman with cholangiocarcinoma. The CDR3 runs from the conserved cysteine through the conserved F or W. D genes are given only for firm matches. Only some rows state a clone size, as once, few, many or a class for expanded clones.

TRBJ1-1	NA	NA	TRBV7-6	TGTGCCAGCAGTTCGGGATTGGGGACTGAAGCTTTCTTT	CASSSGLGTEAFF
TRBJ2-5	NA	TRBD1	TRBV27	TGTGCCAGCAGTTTATCTGGGTTCGGCAGGGGGCAGGATCAAGAGACCCAGTACTTC	CASSLSGFGRGQDQETQYF
TRBJ1-2	NA	NA	TRBV7-4	TGTGCCAGCAACAACCTCCGGGGCGCCTATGGCTACACCTTC	CASNNLRGAYGYTF
TRBJ2-3	NA	TRBD2	TRBV7-2	TGTGCCAGCAGCTTAGTCTCGCTAGCGGGAGGCGGTACGACAGATACGCAGTATTTT	CASSLVSLAGGGTTDTQYF
TRBJ2-3	NA	NA	TRBV2	TGTGCCAGCAAAGGTGTTAGGGGCACAGATACGCAGTATTTT	CASKGVRGTDTQYF
TRBJ2-3	NA	NA	TRBV25-1	TGTGCCAGCAGTTGGGGTTTCACAGATACGCAGTATTTT	CASSWGFTDTQYF
TRBJ2-2	NA	NA	TRBV4-2	TGTGCCAGCAGCCCATCAACGCCAGGAACGTATACCGGGGAGCTGTTTTTT	CASSPSTPGTYTGELFF
TRBJ1-4	NA	TRBD1	TRBV10-2	TGCGCCAGCAGTGAGGAGGGACAGGGTCGCTTTGAACTGTTTTTT	CASSEEGQGRFELFF
TRBJ2-7	NA	TRBD1	TRBV7-9	TGTGCCAGCAGCTTAGTAGGACAGGGACACGAGCAGTACTTC	CASSLVGQGHEQYF
TRBJ1-3	NA	NA	TRBV9	TGTGCCAGCAGCGTAGGTAAAGGGCCTGGAAACACCATATATTTT	CASSVGKGPGNTIYF
TRBJ1-6	NA	NA	TRBV6-1	TGTGCCAGCAGTGAAGTTATGGATTCACCCCTCCACTTT	CASSEVMDSPLHF
TRBJ1-2	NA	NA	TRBV11-2	TGTGCCAGCAGCCAAGAAGGTGAACCCGGGATCTATGGCTACACCTTC	CASSQEGEPGIYGYTF
TRBJ2-5	NA	NA	TRBV10-2	TGCGCCAGCAGTGGGGGTAGCGGCCAAGAGACCCAGTACTTC	CASSGGSGQETQYF
TRBJ2-7	NA	NA	TRBV21-1	TGTGCCAGCACCACGACGGACTCCTACGAGCAGTACTTC	CASTTTDSYEQYF
TRBJ1-2	NA	TRBD1	TRBV30	TGTGCCTCGGACAGGAACTATGGCTACACCTTC	CASDRNYGYTF
TRBJ2-7	NA	NA	TRBV7-9	TGTGCCAGCAGCCCTCATGCCCCCTACGAGCAGTACTTC	CASSPHAPYEQYF
TRBJ2-3	NA	TRBD2	TRBV9	TGTGCCAGCAGCCTAACTAGCGGGGGGGCCGCAGATACGCAGTATTTT	CASSLTSGGAADTQYF
TRBJ1-4	NA	TRBD1	TRBV5-1	TGCGCCAGCACCGCATCGGCGGGAGGGGGCGCGAGGGAAAAACTGTTTTTT	CASTASAGGGAREKLFF
TRBJ1-2	NA	TRBD1	TRBV2	TGTGCCAGCACCCCAGGGGGTTTCTCTCATGGCTACACCTTC	CASTPGGFSHGYTF
TRBJ2-7	once	NA	TRBV30	TGTGCCCTAGGCAGGGGCTACGAGCAGTACTTC	CALGRGYEQYF
TRBJ1-4	NA	NA	TRBV6-5	TGTGCCAGCAGAACCGGGACCTTCACCGAAAAACTGTTTTTT	CASRTGTFTEKLFF
TRBJ2-3	NA	NA	TRBV11-2	TGTGCCAGCAGCTTAGAGCTAGAGTTGGCAGATACGCAGTATTTT	CASSLELELADTQYF
TRBJ1-2	few	NA	TRBV21-1	TGTGCCAGCAGCAAACCTGGACAGTGGCTGAGTAACTATGGCTACACCTTC	CASSKPGQWLSNYGYTF
TRBJ2-1	NA	TRBD2	TRBV5-1	TGCGCCAGCAGCTTGGGTCTAGCGGGACACAATGAGCAGTTCTTC	CASSLGLAGHNEQFF
TRBJ1-1	few	TRBD1	TRBV2	TGTGCCAGCAGTCACTACGGGACAGTTCCGAACACTGAAGCTTTCTTT	CASSHYGTVPNTEAFF
TRBJ2-1	NA	NA	TRBV29-1	TGCAGCGTTGATGACACCTACTCCTACAATGAGCAGTTCTTC	CSVDDTYSYNEQFF
TRBJ1-1	once	TRBD1	TRBV6-4	TGTGCCAGCAGCCCGACAGGGGGGACGAACACTGAAGCTTTCTTT	CASSPTGGTNTEAFF
TRBJ2-1	NA	TRBD2	TRBV6-1	TGTGCCAGCAGTGAAGTGGCGGGGGGGCAGAATGAGCAGTTCTTC	CASSEVAGGQNEQFF